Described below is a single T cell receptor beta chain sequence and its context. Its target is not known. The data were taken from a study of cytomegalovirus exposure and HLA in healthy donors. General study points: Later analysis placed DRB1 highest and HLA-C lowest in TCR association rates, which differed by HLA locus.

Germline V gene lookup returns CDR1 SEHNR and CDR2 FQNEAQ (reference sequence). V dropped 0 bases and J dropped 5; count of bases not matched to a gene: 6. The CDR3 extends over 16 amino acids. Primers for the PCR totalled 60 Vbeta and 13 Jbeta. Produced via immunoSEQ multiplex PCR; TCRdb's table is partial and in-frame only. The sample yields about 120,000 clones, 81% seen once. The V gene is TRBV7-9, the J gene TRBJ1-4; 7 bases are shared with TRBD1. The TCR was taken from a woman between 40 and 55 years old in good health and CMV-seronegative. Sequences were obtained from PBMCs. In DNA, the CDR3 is TGTGCCAGCAGCTTAGCTAGGGGGCCAGAAAATGAAAAACTGTTTTTT. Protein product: CASSLARGPENEKLFF. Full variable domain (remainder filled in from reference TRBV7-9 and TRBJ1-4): DTGVSQNPRHKITKRGQNVTFRCDPISEHNRLYWYRQTLGQGPEFLTYFQNEAQLEKSRLLSDRFSAERPKGSFSTLEIQRTEQGDSAMYLCASSLARGPENEKLFFGSGTQLSVL.